These 15 T cell receptor beta chains originate from one sample sequenced in a study of CD8 T cells in ankylosing spondylitis. TCRdb fed the 5' RACE reads into MiXCR, producing one record per CDR3 protein. This sample has approximately 140,000 distinct CDR3 sequences, with under 45% found just once. Sequencing input: synovial fluid, either unsorted or a sorted T cell fraction (not recorded which). These receptors all stem from a male donor with ankylosing spondylitis.

In this sample, this clonotype turned up a few times. The chain is built from TRBV5-1 and TRBJ1-1; D is possibly TRBD1 (5 bases). Germline V gene sequence: CDR1 SGHRS, CDR2 YFSETQ. V lost 4 bases and J 0 bases, leaving 10 bases between the germline ends. This CDR3 is built from 14 residues. CDR3: CASSGGPMNTEAFF. The CDR3 DNA follows: TGCGCCAGCAGCGGGGGACCGATGAACACTGAAGCTTTCTTT.

This rearrangement joins TRBV20-1 to TRBJ2-2; 12 bases are a match to TRBD2. V lost 6 bases and J lost 8; bases outside the gene matches: 10. Germline CDR1 DFQATT, CDR2 SNEGSKA (reference sequence). This CDR3 has 15 amino acids. For the CDR3, the DNA is TGCAGTGCCCGGACTAGCGGGAACCCGGGGGGGGAGCTGTTTTTT. It translates to CSARTSGNPGGELFF.

The chain employs TRBV20-1 and TRBJ2-6; 13 bases agree with TRBD2. The CDR3 contains 17 residues. CDR1 and CDR2 from the germline V gene are DFQATT and SNEGSKA (reference sequence). With V trimmed by 5 bases and J by 4 bases, 8 bases remained unmatched. This chain's CDR3 is CSARGLAGAGGANVLTF. CDR3 in DNA: TGCAGTGCTCGCGGACTAGCGGGAGCTGGAGGGGCCAACGTCCTGACTTTC.

V usage is TRBV10-3 and J usage is TRBJ2-5, with D unresolved. V shed 2 bases and J shed 5 bases, with 12 bases lying between them. The CDR3 runs to 14 residues. Germline V gene data show CDR1 as ENHRY and CDR2 as SYGVKD. The CDR3 sequence is CAISESRGAETQYF. The CDR3, as DNA: TGTGCCATCAGTGAGAGTCGCGGCGCGGAGACCCAGTACTTC.

The genes are TRBV6-5 and TRBJ2-1; a possible D gene is TRBD2 (5 bases). Germline CDR1 reads MNHEY; CDR2 reads SVGAGI. This CDR3 contains 12 residues. Trimming took off 2 bases at V and 10 bases at J, with 9 bases between the two ends. The CDR3 loop reads CASSYPGSEQFF. The DNA of the CDR3 is TGTGCCAGCAGTTACCCGGGGTCCGAGCAGTTCTTC.

There are many counts of this clonotype. The rearrangement uses TRBV3-1 and TRBJ2-1, with 12 bases matching TRBD1. Germline V gives CDR1 LGHDT, CDR2 YNNKEL (reference sequence). The CDR3 contains 17 residues. Trimming took 1 base from V and 5 from J; bases not matched to a gene: 6. The CDR3 sequence is CASSQAEGQGADNEQFF. The CDR3 coding sequence is TGTGCCAGCAGCCAAGCCGAGGGACAGGGGGCGGACAATGAGCAGTTCTTC.

This clonotype was counted at least ten times. The genes are TRBV5-6 and TRBJ1-2, with D unresolved. The CDR3 loop spans 13 amino acids. Germline V gives CDR1 SGHDT, CDR2 YYEEEE. Trimming left V 2 bases short and J 2 bases short, with 7 bases between. The CDR3 region has the DNA TGTGCCAGCAGCTTAAATCAAAACTATGGCTACACCTTC. Its protein is CASSLNQNYGYTF.

This clonotype was seen only a few times. The rearrangement uses TRBV27 and TRBJ2-1, with 8 bases aligning to TRBD1. Germline-derived CDR1 and CDR2 are MNHEY and SMNVEV (reference sequence). Germline trimming cut 4 bases from V and 7 bases from J; bases unmatched to any gene: 3. The CDR3 runs to 13 residues. The CDR3 sequence: CASSWRTGNEQFF. DNA for the CDR3: TGTGCCAGCAGTTGGCGGACAGGGAATGAGCAGTTCTTC.

This clonotype was found a few times. The chain recombines TRBV12-3 or TRBV12-4 with TRBJ1-1; D possibly corresponds to TRBD1 (5 bases). With 7 bases removed from V and 1 base from J, the gap between germline ends came to 10 bases. This CDR3 is 13 amino acids long. The CDR3 loop reads CASKGTENTEAFF. The DNA for the CDR3 is TGTGCCAGCAAAGGGACGGAGAACACTGAAGCTTTCTTT.

This rearrangement joins TRBV18 to TRBJ1-5; unclear D gene. Germline V gene sequence: CDR1 KGHSH, CDR2 LQKENI. V dropped 6 bases and J dropped 0 bases, with 15 bases sitting between them. The CDR3 spans 16 residues. The CDR3 coding sequence is TGTGCCAGCTCCCTAACGAGGCAGATTAGCAATCAGCCCCAGCATTTT. It is translated as CASSLTRQISNQPQHF.

This clonotype was observed a handful of times. The chain carries TRBV7-9 and TRBJ2-5; D is unclear. Per the germline V gene, CDR1 is SEHNR and CDR2 is FQNEAQ (reference sequence). Trimming stripped 1 base from V and 1 base from J, with 10 bases between. The CDR3 loop spans 15 amino acids. Here the CDR3 reads CASSLGPRCQETQYF. Here the CDR3 DNA reads TGTGCCAGCAGCTTAGGTCCCAGATGCCAAGAGACCCAGTACTTC.

This clonotype turned up a few times. The chain is built from TRBV10-3 and TRBJ2-7; tentative D call: TRBD1 (6 bases). The germline V and J ends were trimmed by 2 bases and 0 bases, with 20 bases remaining between them. CDR1 ENHRY and CDR2 SYGVKD come from the germline V gene. The CDR3 consists of 18 residues. The CDR3 sequence: CAISETWTEKISSYEQYF. CDR3 nucleotides: TGTGCCATCAGTGAGACCTGGACAGAAAAGATCTCCTCCTACGAGCAGTACTTC.

The chain uses TRBV5-1 and TRBJ2-4; D uncertain. From germline, CDR1 is SGHRS and CDR2 YFSETQ. V lost 1 base and J lost 13, with 12 bases in between. The CDR3 covers 12 residues. DNA of the CDR3: TGCGCCAGCAGCTTGCTTGGCAAAACCCAGTACTTC. Translating gives CASSLLGKTQYF.

This chain uses TRBV20-1 with TRBJ2-1; D call uncertain. Germline lookup yields CDR1 DFQATT and CDR2 SNEGSKA (reference sequence). This CDR3 has 16 residues. The ends were cut back, 0 bases at V and 3 bases at J, with 15 bases in the middle. The CDR3 is CSARDTAFPFYNEQFF. CDR3 DNA sequence: TGCAGTGCTAGAGATACGGCTTTCCCCTTCTACAATGAGCAGTTCTTC.

The chain uses TRBV4-2 and TRBJ1-1, with unresolved D. Trimming left V 1 base short and J 5 bases short, with 14 bases between. CDR3 length: 15 residues. Looked up from germline, CDR1 is LGHNA and CDR2 is YNFKEQ. The CDR3 DNA is TGTGCCAGCAGCCAAGTTTGGGAATTGTGGACTGAAGCTTTCTTT. The encoded protein is CASSQVWELWTEAFF.